The 26 T cell receptor beta chains presented below share a single source sample, sequenced in a study of T cell repertoires in cytomegalovirus infection. Antigens for these TCRs are unknown. TCRdb reprocessed the reads with MiXCR, giving one entry per CDR3 protein. The sample shows under 90,000 distinct CDR3 sequences, roughly 20% of them seen only once. Sequenced: PBMCs, sequenced either directly or after in vitro stimulation (not recorded which). The source is a human donor in good health (CMV status not recorded). Some clones in this sample may be carry-over from other donors' samples.

The table lists this clonotype with many counts. The V and J genes are TRBV12-3 or TRBV12-4 and TRBJ2-7; 7 positions match TRBD2. The J segment lost 2 bases and the V segment lost 8 bases, leaving 15 bases of the junction unmatched. The CDR3 spans 16 residues. The CDR3 loop reads CASARAGGSGPYEQYV. The CDR3 DNA reads TGTGCCAGCGCACGGGCAGGCGGGAGTGGTCCCTACGAGCAGTACGTC.

J is TRBJ1-5 and V is TRBV20-1; 7 positions match TRBD1. Germline V gives CDR1 DFQATT, CDR2 SNEGSKA (reference sequence). V dropped 4 bases and J dropped 6; count of bases not matched to a gene: 6. The CDR3 has 13 amino acids. The CDR3 DNA sequence: TGCAGTGCTATAGGGGGCGTGGGTCAGCCCCAGCATTTT. Amino acid sequence: CSAIGGVGQPQHF.

This clonotype was detected a few times. This chain joins TRBV7-9 and TRBJ2-7; 12 nucleotides align to TRBD2. The CDR3 runs 16 residues. V trimming: 5 bases; J trimming: 4 bases; junction bases outside the gene matches: 9. The V gene's germline CDR1 is SEHNR and CDR2 FQNEAQ (reference sequence). The CDR3 DNA follows: TGTGCCAGCAGCCCCGGGACTAGCGGGCTGAGATACGAGCAGTACGTC. Protein sequence: CASSPGTSGLRYEQYV.

This clonotype was recorded at least ten times. This sequence joins TRBV7-2 and TRBJ1-5; 7 bases match TRBD1. The V gene's germline CDR1 is SGHTA and CDR2 FQGNSA. The CDR3 totals 13 residues. With V trimmed by 5 bases and J by 5 bases, 3 bases remained unmatched. CDR3 in DNA: TGTGCCAGCAGCCTCGACAGGGATCAGCCCCAGCATTTT. It yields the protein CASSLDRDQPQHF.

This chain links TRBV10-3 with TRBJ2-5; possible D gene TRBD1, 6 bases. This CDR3 contains 14 residues. V was cut by 6 bases and J by 4 bases, with 15 bases left in between. CDR1 is ENHRY and CDR2 is SYGVKD in the germline V gene. The CDR3 DNA reads TGTGCCATCAGCGCCAGACAGGTAGGAGAGACCCAGTACTTC. This sequence encodes CAISARQVGETQYF.

The rearrangement links TRBV7-2 to TRBJ2-1; 9 nucleotides agree with TRBD2. Germline assignment: CDR1 SGHTA and CDR2 FQGNSA. This CDR3 spans 17 amino acids. The junction had 10 bases not matched to a gene; V was cut back by 0 bases and J by 7 bases. For the CDR3, the DNA is TGTGCCAGCAGCTTAGCTCCGAGGACTAGCGTGGGGAATGAGCAGTTCTTC. As protein: CASSLAPRTSVGNEQFF.

This chain connects TRBV12-3 or TRBV12-4 to TRBJ1-2, with D possibly TRBD1 on 5 matching bases. The V gene lost 7 bases and the J gene lost 6 bases, with 21 bases spanning the gap. The CDR3 runs 15 residues. CDR3 DNA sequence: TGTGCCAGCACCCAAACGACGAGGGGAGGGAATGGCTACACCTTC. This encodes CASTQTTRGGNGYTF.

This chain joins TRBV28 and TRBJ2-2, with 7 bases aligning to TRBD2. V shed 3 bases, J shed 4 bases, and the junction held 8 bases outside the gene matches. The CDR3 is 16 residues long. Germline loops: CDR1 MDHEN, CDR2 SYDVKM. The CDR3 DNA follows: TGTGCCAGCAGTTTCTGTGTAGGACTAGGCACCGGGGAGCTGTTTTTT. Residues: CASSFCVGLGTGELFF.

The genes are TRBV5-6 and TRBJ2-5, with TRBD2 identical over 10 bases. The junction had 7 bases not matched to a gene; V was cut back by 5 bases and J by 3 bases. Germline V lookup: CDR1 SGHDT, CDR2 YYEEEE. The CDR3 sequence is 15 residues long. CDR3 region: CASRGLAGGEETQYF. The CDR3 DNA is TGTGCCAGCAGAGGGTTAGCGGGAGGCGAAGAGACCCAGTACTTC.

This clonotype was recorded at least ten times. The V and J genes are TRBV12-3 or TRBV12-4 and TRBJ1-1; TRBD1 matches at 7 bases. The V and J ends lost 3 bases and 5 bases, in that order; junction bases with no gene match: 6. This CDR3 contains 14 residues. For the CDR3, the DNA is TGTGCCAGCAGTTTGACAGGGCCGGGTACTGAAGCTTTCTTT. It translates to CASSLTGPGTEAFF.

The CDR3 DNA is TGTGCCAGCAGCTTAGTTGCCCCGTCCGGGGAGCTGTTTTTT. Translated, it gives CASSLVAPSGELFF. The chain uses TRBV7-2 and TRBJ2-2; no reliable D call. The CDR3 sequence is 14 residues long. V was pared by 1 base and J by 6 bases, with 9 bases between. The germline gives CDR1 SGHTA, CDR2 FQGNSA.

The V gene is TRBV30, the J gene TRBJ2-5; 10 nucleotides align to TRBD1. Germline V gene sequence: CDR1 GTSNPN, CDR2 SVGIG (reference sequence). The junction had 11 bases not matched to a gene; V was cut back by 5 bases and J by 5 bases. The CDR3 runs 15 residues. This CDR3 is CAWAPGQGVLETQYF. The DNA for the CDR3 is TGTGCCTGGGCGCCAGGACAGGGGGTCCTCGAGACCCAGTACTTC.

CDR3 amino acids: CASSRDGNNQPQHF. The DNA of the CDR3 is TGTGCCAGCAGCCGGGACGGAAACAATCAGCCCCAGCATTTT. The chain joins TRBV5-4 to TRBJ1-5, with a weak D call TRBD1 (5 bases). The CDR3 consists of 14 residues. The germline V and J ends were trimmed by 4 bases and 3 bases, with 11 bases remaining between them. Germline V gene lookup returns CDR1 SGHNT and CDR2 YYREEE (reference sequence).

The sample holds many counts of this clonotype. The rearrangement links TRBV14 to TRBJ2-3; the D is unclear. Per germline, CDR1 SGHDN and CDR2 FVKESK. The CDR3 is 13 residues long. Deletions cut 1 base from V and 11 bases from J, with 13 bases between. CDR3 bases: TGTGCCAGCAGCCAAGGTTGGAACTCCCAGCAGTATTTT. It yields the protein CASSQGWNSQQYF.

This chain links TRBV3-1 with TRBJ1-3; 9 nucleotides match TRBD1. Trimming took 4 bases from V and 7 from J; bases not matched to a gene: 5. Germline V lookup: CDR1 LGHDT, CDR2 YNNKEL (reference sequence). This CDR3 is 14 amino acids long. CDR3: CASSLDRGRNTIYF. CDR3 in DNA: TGTGCCAGCAGCCTGGACAGGGGTCGCAACACCATATATTTT.

This chain uses TRBV11-2 with TRBJ2-1, with D possibly TRBD2 on 6 matching bases. In germline, CDR1 is SGHAT, CDR2 FQNNGV. This CDR3 contains 15 residues. Trimming shortened V by 3 bases and J by 4 bases, and 13 bases separated the two germline ends. The CDR3 region is CASSFRWRGYNEQFF. CDR3 DNA: TGTGCCAGCAGCTTCAGGTGGCGGGGTTACAATGAGCAGTTCTTC.

This clonotype was counted between two and nine times. The chain combines TRBV6-2 or TRBV6-3 with TRBJ1-2, with D possibly being TRBD1 (5 bases). Germline-derived CDR1 and CDR2 are MNHEY and SVGEGT. The germline V and J ends were trimmed by 6 bases and 2 bases, with 10 bases remaining between them. CDR3 size: 13 residues. CDR3 loop: CASSPGTNYGYTF. In nucleotides, the CDR3 is TGTGCCAGCAGCCCGGGGACCAACTATGGCTACACCTTC.

V gene TRBV19 combines with J gene TRBJ1-1, with D tentatively TRBD1 (5 bases). V lost 2 bases and J 1 base, leaving 11 bases between the germline ends. The CDR3 covers 15 residues. In germline, CDR1 is LNHDA, CDR2 SQIVND (reference sequence). CDR3 nucleotide sequence: TGTGCCAGTAGTATACCGAGGGGCAGGAACACTGAAGCTTTCTTT. It specifies CASSIPRGRNTEAFF.

This clonotype was found a few times. The chain has TRBV9 and TRBJ1-6; tentative D call: TRBD1 (6 bases). This CDR3 is 16 amino acids long. V was clipped by 4 bases and J by 9 bases, with 20 bases between them. The germline V gene encodes CDR1 SGDLS and CDR2 YYNGEE. The CDR3 region is CASSPGGPTQGSPLHF. DNA for the CDR3: TGTGCCAGCAGCCCAGGAGGGCCGACACAGGGTTCACCCCTCCACTTT.

This clonotype has ten or more counts. This sequence joins TRBV19 and TRBJ2-5, with 10 nucleotides matching TRBD1. This CDR3 is built from 14 residues. Losses at the gene ends were 6 bases for V and 10 bases for J; bases not matched to a gene: 11. From germline, CDR1 is LNHDA and CDR2 SQIVND (reference sequence). CDR3 loop: CASSRGTGAWVQYF. Here the CDR3 DNA reads TGTGCCAGTAGCCGAGGGACAGGGGCTTGGGTCCAGTACTTC.

The CDR3 spells CASSLEVGWEIFNEQFF. CDR3 bases: TGTGCCAGCAGTTTAGAGGTGGGGTGGGAGATTTTCAATGAGCAGTTCTTC. This chain joins TRBV12-3 or TRBV12-4 and TRBJ2-1; D possibly corresponds to TRBD2 (5 bases). The germline V and J ends were trimmed by 1 base and 6 bases, with 19 bases remaining between them. The CDR3 runs 17 residues.

As for this clonotype: A single base separates this from a much larger clone, so it may be a read error. This chain links TRBV7-2 with TRBJ2-7, with D tentatively TRBD1 or TRBD2 (5 bases each). The CDR3 is 15 amino acids. In germline, CDR1 is SGHTA, CDR2 FQGNSA. The CDR3 spells CASSLVAGPGYEQDV. The CDR3 DNA reads TGTGCCAGCAGCTTAGTGGCGGGTCCAGGGTACGAGCAGGACGTC.

The CDR3 here is CASSQPPYEQYF. In nucleotides, the CDR3 is TGTGCCAGCAGCCAACCACCCTACGAGCAGTACTTC. V and J are TRBV6-2 or TRBV6-3 and TRBJ2-7, with D hard to call. Germline V gene sequence: CDR1 MNHEY, CDR2 SVGEGT. The length of the CDR3 is 12 residues. The ends were cut back, 6 bases at V and 2 bases at J, with 8 bases in the middle.

This clonotype came up a few times. This sequence joins TRBV5-4 and TRBJ2-2; 11 positions agree with TRBD1. V lost 3 bases to trimming and J lost 3 bases; unmatched junction nucleotides: 10. This CDR3 is built from 18 residues. Germline CDR1 reads SGHNT; CDR2 reads YYREEE (reference sequence). Here the CDR3 reads CASSSGPGQGGYTGELFF. Written as DNA, the CDR3 is TGTGCCAGCAGCTCGGGCCCGGGACAGGGGGGATACACCGGGGAGCTGTTTTTT.

The chain combines TRBV6-2 or TRBV6-3 with TRBJ2-5; D might be TRBD2 (6 bases). Trimming cost V 7 bases and J 5 bases, with 20 bases left between them. Germline V gene data show CDR1 as MNHEY and CDR2 as SVGEGT. The CDR3 runs to 15 residues. The CDR3 is CASTSGEGTWETQYF. The CDR3 region has the DNA TGTGCCAGCACCTCGGGAGAGGGTACCTGGGAGACCCAGTACTTC.

This clonotype was picked up many times. This chain uses TRBV7-4 with TRBJ2-1; 12 bases are a match to TRBD2. In germline, CDR1 is SGHVT, CDR2 SQSDAQ. Trimming cost V 7 bases and J 6 bases; bases outside gene matches: 7. This CDR3 has 15 amino acids. The DNA of the CDR3 is TGTGCCAGCACCCGGACTAGCGGGACCCGCAATGAGCAGTTCTTC. It encodes CASTRTSGTRNEQFF.